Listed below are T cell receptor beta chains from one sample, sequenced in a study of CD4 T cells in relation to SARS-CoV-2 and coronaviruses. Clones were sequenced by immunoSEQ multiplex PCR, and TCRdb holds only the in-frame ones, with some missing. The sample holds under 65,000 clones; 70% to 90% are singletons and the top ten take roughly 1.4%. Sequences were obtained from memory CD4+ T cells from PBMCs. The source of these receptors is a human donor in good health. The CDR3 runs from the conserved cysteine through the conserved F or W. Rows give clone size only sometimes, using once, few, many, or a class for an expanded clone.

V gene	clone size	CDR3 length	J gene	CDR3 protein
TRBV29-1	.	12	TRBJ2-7	CSVDRGRGEQYF
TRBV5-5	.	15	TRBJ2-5	CASSLRVDRGETQYF
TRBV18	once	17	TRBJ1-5	CASSPEVRVIGNQPQHF
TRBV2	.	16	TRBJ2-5	CASVGLAGVGQETQYF
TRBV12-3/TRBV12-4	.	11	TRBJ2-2	CASRRTGELFF
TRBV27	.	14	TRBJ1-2	CASSLFGQGYGYTF
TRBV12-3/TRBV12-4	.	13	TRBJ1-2	CASTPTGGYGYTF
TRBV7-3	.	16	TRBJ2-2	CASSSRGATDTGELFF
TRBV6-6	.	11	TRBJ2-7	CASSYDGWQYF
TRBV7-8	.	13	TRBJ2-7	CASSRAGGYEQYF
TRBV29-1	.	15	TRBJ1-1	CSVTGTGLWNTEAFF
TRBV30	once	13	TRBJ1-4	CAWNRVTNEKLFF
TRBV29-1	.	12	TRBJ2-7	CSVLADHYEQYF
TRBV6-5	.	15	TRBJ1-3	CASSFGPNSGNTIYF
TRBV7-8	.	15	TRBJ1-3	CASSLSQGSGNTIYF
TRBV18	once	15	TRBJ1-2	CASSPGQGYSYGYTF
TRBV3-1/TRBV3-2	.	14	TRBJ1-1	CASSQVGADTEAFF
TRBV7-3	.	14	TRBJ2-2	CASSFGVNTGELFF
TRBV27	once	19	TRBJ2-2	CASSPNTRTSGRITGELFF
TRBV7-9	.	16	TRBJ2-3	CASSPLGTSGTDTQYF
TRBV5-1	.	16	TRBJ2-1	CASSLGATSAYNEQFF
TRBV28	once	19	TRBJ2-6	CASSLWRTGGLSGANVLTF
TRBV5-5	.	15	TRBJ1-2	CASSLEGATNYGYTF
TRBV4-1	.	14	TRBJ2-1	CASSQADTYNEQFF
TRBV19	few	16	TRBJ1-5	CASSPGTGISNQPQHF
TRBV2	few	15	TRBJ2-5	CASRGYTGVGETQYF
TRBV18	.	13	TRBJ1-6	CASSPGTNSPLHF
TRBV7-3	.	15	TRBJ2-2	CASSLTLAGTGELFF
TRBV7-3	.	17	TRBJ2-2	CASSLSAGGPRAGELFF
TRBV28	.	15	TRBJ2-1	CASSLLAGGHGEQFF
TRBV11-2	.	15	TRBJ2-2	CASSFMGRNTGELFF
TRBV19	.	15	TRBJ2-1	CASKTGTSGSNEQFF
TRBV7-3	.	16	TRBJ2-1	CASSLASASSYNEQFF
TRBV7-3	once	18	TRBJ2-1	CASSFEGLAFSSYNEQFF
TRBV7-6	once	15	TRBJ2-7	CASSPTGGTSYEQYF
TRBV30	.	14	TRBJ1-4	CAWSPGPYGEKLFF
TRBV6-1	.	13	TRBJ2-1	CASSESSYNEQFF
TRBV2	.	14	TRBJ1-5	CASSGQGIGQPQHF
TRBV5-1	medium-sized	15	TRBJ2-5	CASSLAVQGGETQYF
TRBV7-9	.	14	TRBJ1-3	CASSRGDSGNTIYF
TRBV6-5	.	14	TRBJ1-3	CASRRDRGRNTIYF
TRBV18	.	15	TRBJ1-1	CASSKLDYMNTEAFF
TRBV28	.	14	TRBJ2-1	CASSRGSSYNEQFF
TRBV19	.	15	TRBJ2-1	CASSIGQGALNEQFF
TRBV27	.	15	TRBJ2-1	CASSFGTARNNEQFF
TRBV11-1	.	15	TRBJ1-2	CASSQERGRGFDYTF
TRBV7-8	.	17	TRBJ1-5	CASSQRTRGGSNQPQHF
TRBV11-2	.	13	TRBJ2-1	CASSLGTRGPGFF
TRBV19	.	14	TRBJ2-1	CATRLQTGGNEQFF
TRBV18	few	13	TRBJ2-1	CASSPGAAAEQFF
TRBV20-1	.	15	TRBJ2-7	CSASTQREISYEQYF
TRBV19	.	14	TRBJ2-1	CASSTQRQGDEQFF
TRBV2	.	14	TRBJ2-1	CASSGDWSYNEQFF
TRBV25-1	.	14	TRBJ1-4	CASSAQGTNEKLFF
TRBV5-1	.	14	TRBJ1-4	CASSSDGDNEKLFF
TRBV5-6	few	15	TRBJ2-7	CASSLDGLLSYEQYF
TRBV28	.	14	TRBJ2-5	CASSFGAGQQTQYF
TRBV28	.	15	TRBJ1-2	CASTPPNRGDYGYTF
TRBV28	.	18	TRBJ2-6	CASNFLGTLRGGANVLTF
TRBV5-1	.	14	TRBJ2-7	CASSSTGTTYEQYF